These 15 T cell receptor beta chains share one sample of origin, sequenced in a study of cytotoxic CD8 clonotypes in ibrutinib-treated CLL. The repertoire was sequenced with immunoSEQ multiplex PCR; TCRdb's copy has only in-frame clones and lacks some. The sample includes around 250,000 clones, 70% seen only once; the top ten take 15%. The sample here was PBMCs, taken after 24 months of ibrutinib treatment. Receptor source: a human donor with chronic lymphocytic leukemia.

This sequence joins TRBV6-6 and TRBJ2-7; D may be TRBD1 (6 bases). This CDR3 region has 13 residues. The germline gives CDR1 MNHNY, CDR2 SVGAGI (reference sequence). The V gene lost 4 bases and the J gene lost 0 bases, with 7 bases spanning the gap. This CDR3 is CASSLTGSYEQYF. The CDR3 bases are TGTGCCAGCAGTTTGACAGGCTCCTACGAGCAGTACTTC.

This sequence joins TRBV6-1 and TRBJ2-3; D is undetermined. Trimming cost V 1 base and J 0 bases, with 17 bases left between them. The CDR3 spans 18 residues. The V gene's germline CDR1 is MNHNS and CDR2 SASEGT. The DNA for the CDR3 is TGTGCCAGCAGTGAAGATAGGCCCTTTTTAACTAGCACAGATACGCAGTATTTT. Its translation: CASSEDRPFLTSTDTQYF.

V usage is TRBV5-6 and J usage is TRBJ2-3; 7 bases align to TRBD2. CDR1 and CDR2 (germline): SGHDT, YYEEEE. The CDR3 loop spans 15 amino acids. V was clipped by 2 bases and J by 3 bases; unmatched bases: 6. DNA for the CDR3: TGTGCCAGCAGCTTTGTGGAGCGGGAAACAGATACGCAGTATTTT. It specifies CASSFVERETDTQYF.

The rearrangement joins TRBV9 to TRBJ2-4; 7 bases match TRBD2. Trimming at V came to 4 bases and at J to 6 bases, leaving 10 bases not matched to a gene. The CDR3 contains 15 residues. Germline assignment: CDR1 SGDLS and CDR2 YYNGEE. The CDR3 is CASSPGRTSSNIQYF. The CDR3 DNA sequence: TGTGCCAGCAGCCCCGGCCGGACTAGTTCAAACATTCAGTACTTC.

This clone appeared a few times. The J gene is TRBJ1-2, the V gene TRBV5-1, with 8 bases aligning to TRBD1. Trimming cost V 0 bases and J 8 bases; bases outside gene matches: 6. The CDR3 totals 14 residues. In germline, CDR1 is SGHRS, CDR2 YFSETQ. Here the CDR3 reads CASSLDSGGAGYTF. The DNA for the CDR3 is TGCGCCAGCAGCTTGGATTCAGGGGGCGCCGGCTACACCTTC.

The rearrangement joins TRBV7-3 to TRBJ2-1, with a tentative D call TRBD2 (6 bases). The germline V and J ends were trimmed by 7 bases and 5 bases, with 15 bases remaining between them. Germline CDR1 is SGHTA and CDR2 is FQGTGA. This CDR3 has 14 residues. In DNA, the CDR3 is TGTGCCAGCACCCCGGGACTCAAAAACAATGAGCAGTTCTTC. Its translation: CASTPGLKNNEQFF.

This clone has more than one count but fewer than ten. V gene TRBV7-2 combines with J gene TRBJ1-5; D is perhaps TRBD1 (5 bases). The V and J ends lost 4 bases and 5 bases respectively, with 9 bases between them. CDR3 size: 13 residues. Germline values: CDR1 SGHTA, CDR2 FQGNSA. CDR3 DNA: TGTGCCAGCAGCTCTACGGGGGATCAGCCCCAGCATTTT. As protein: CASSSTGDQPQHF.

V and J are TRBV6-5 and TRBJ2-3; 7 bases are shared with TRBD1. Germline assignment: CDR1 MNHEY and CDR2 SVGAGI. Germline trimming cut 3 bases from V and 3 bases from J; bases unmatched to any gene: 3. The CDR3 totals 14 residues. CDR3 sequence (DNA): TGTGCCAGCAGTTATGCAGGGGGAACAGATACGCAGTATTTT. Its translation: CASSYAGGTDTQYF.

The chain carries TRBV27 and TRBJ2-1; D is tentatively TRBD1 or TRBD2 (6 bases each). V lost 5 bases, J lost 0 bases, and 14 bases lay in between. The CDR3 consists of 16 residues. Germline CDR1 reads MNHEY; CDR2 reads SMNVEV (reference sequence). As DNA, the CDR3 is TGTGCCAGCAGTCCTAGCAGGGGACTCTCCTACAATGAGCAGTTCTTC. It is translated as CASSPSRGLSYNEQFF.

The J gene is TRBJ2-1, the V gene TRBV13; 14 nucleotides line up with TRBD2. Germline loops: CDR1 PRHDT, CDR2 FYEKMQ (reference sequence). This CDR3 is 20 amino acids long. Trimming took 3 bases from V and 4 from J; bases not matched to a gene: 14. The CDR3: CASSLGAGTSGGGGYNEQFF. The CDR3 nucleotides are TGTGCCAGCAGCTTGGGCGCCGGGACTAGCGGGGGCGGAGGATACAATGAGCAGTTCTTC.

V usage is TRBV28 and J usage is TRBJ2-3; 11 positions agree with TRBD2. Germline values: CDR1 MDHEN, CDR2 SYDVKM. J lost 3 bases, V lost 2 bases, and 10 bases had no gene match. The CDR3 runs 18 residues. CDR3 sequence: CASSLLGGTSGGTDTQYF. CDR3 nucleotide sequence: TGTGCCAGCAGTTTACTAGGTGGGACTAGCGGAGGAACAGATACGCAGTATTTT.

This sequence joins TRBV6-9 and TRBJ1-2, with D uncertain. The CDR3 contains 14 residues. CDR1 MNHGY and CDR2 SVAAGI come from the germline V gene. V lost 3 bases to trimming and J lost 4 bases, with 12 bases between them. The CDR3 DNA reads as TGTGCCAGCAGTTACTCTTCCCAGTTCTATGGCTACACCTTC. This codes for CASSYSSQFYGYTF.

The CDR3: CASSNIGTTNTGELFF. CDR3 bases: TGTGCCAGCTCTAACATCGGGACCACGAACACCGGGGAGCTGTTTTTT. The J gene is TRBJ2-2, the V gene TRBV18; D may be TRBD1 or TRBD2 (5 bases each). Trimming left V 6 bases short and J 0 bases short, with 14 bases between. The CDR3 consists of 16 residues. Germline lookup yields CDR1 KGHSH and CDR2 LQKENI. Full variable domain (rest looked up from reference TRBV18 and TRBJ2-2): NAGVMQNPRHLVRRRGQEARLRCSPMKGHSHVYWYRQLPEEGLKFMVYLQKENIIDESGMPKERFSAEFPKEGPSILRIQQVVRGDSAAYFCASSNIGTTNTGELFFGEGSRLTVL.

The gene calls are TRBV27 and TRBJ2-1; D is possibly TRBD1 or TRBD2 (5 bases each). V lost 6 bases to trimming and J lost 16 bases, with 22 bases between them. The germline V gene has CDR1 MNHEY and CDR2 SMNVEV (reference sequence). The CDR3 totals 13 residues. The CDR3 DNA sequence: TGTGCCAGCAGACTTTTCCCTGGGGGAACGGGATTCTTC. It specifies CASRLFPGGTGFF.

CDR3 in amino acids: CASSPLRGTEAFF. The CDR3 region has the DNA TGTGCCAGCAGCCCCCTCAGGGGCACTGAAGCTTTCTTT. This sequence joins TRBV7-2 and TRBJ1-1; maybe TRBD1 (6 bases). The CDR3 totals 13 residues. V was cut by 5 bases and J by 4 bases, with 11 bases left in between. The germline gives CDR1 SGHTA, CDR2 FQGNSA.